This TCR beta chain was observed in a study of cytomegalovirus exposure and HLA in healthy donors. This PCR relied on a set of 60 Vbeta primers and 13 Jbeta primers. Libraries were prepared by immunoSEQ multiplex PCR; TCRdb keeps only in-frame clonotypes and omits some of them. Here the sample spans 200,000 to 250,000 clones, 70% to 80% being singletons. To note about this clone: Its antigen is still unknown.

Overall study results and limits: Later analysis revealed greater clonal expansion in HLA-associated TCR beta chains than in equally common others. Looking again later, the authors saw that most CMV-associated TCR beta chains seemed HLA-restricted. For cytomegalovirus status, the classifier reportedly gave diagnoses with high specificity and sensitivity. Earlier analysis looked at TCR beta V segments, and most were productive about 90% or about 30% of the time.

The TCR comes from a middle-aged man in good health and CMV-seronegative. The specimen was PBMCs.

The CDR3 here is CASSYDWGPSYEQYF. The CDR3, as DNA: TGTGCCAGCAGCTACGACTGGGGCCCATCCTACGAGCAGTACTTC. V gene TRBV7-8 combines with J gene TRBJ2-7; possibly TRBD1 for D (5 bases). The V gene lost 4 bases and the J gene lost 1 base, with 14 bases spanning the gap. Germline V CDR1 and CDR2: SGHVS, FQNEAQ. The CDR3 extends over 15 amino acids.